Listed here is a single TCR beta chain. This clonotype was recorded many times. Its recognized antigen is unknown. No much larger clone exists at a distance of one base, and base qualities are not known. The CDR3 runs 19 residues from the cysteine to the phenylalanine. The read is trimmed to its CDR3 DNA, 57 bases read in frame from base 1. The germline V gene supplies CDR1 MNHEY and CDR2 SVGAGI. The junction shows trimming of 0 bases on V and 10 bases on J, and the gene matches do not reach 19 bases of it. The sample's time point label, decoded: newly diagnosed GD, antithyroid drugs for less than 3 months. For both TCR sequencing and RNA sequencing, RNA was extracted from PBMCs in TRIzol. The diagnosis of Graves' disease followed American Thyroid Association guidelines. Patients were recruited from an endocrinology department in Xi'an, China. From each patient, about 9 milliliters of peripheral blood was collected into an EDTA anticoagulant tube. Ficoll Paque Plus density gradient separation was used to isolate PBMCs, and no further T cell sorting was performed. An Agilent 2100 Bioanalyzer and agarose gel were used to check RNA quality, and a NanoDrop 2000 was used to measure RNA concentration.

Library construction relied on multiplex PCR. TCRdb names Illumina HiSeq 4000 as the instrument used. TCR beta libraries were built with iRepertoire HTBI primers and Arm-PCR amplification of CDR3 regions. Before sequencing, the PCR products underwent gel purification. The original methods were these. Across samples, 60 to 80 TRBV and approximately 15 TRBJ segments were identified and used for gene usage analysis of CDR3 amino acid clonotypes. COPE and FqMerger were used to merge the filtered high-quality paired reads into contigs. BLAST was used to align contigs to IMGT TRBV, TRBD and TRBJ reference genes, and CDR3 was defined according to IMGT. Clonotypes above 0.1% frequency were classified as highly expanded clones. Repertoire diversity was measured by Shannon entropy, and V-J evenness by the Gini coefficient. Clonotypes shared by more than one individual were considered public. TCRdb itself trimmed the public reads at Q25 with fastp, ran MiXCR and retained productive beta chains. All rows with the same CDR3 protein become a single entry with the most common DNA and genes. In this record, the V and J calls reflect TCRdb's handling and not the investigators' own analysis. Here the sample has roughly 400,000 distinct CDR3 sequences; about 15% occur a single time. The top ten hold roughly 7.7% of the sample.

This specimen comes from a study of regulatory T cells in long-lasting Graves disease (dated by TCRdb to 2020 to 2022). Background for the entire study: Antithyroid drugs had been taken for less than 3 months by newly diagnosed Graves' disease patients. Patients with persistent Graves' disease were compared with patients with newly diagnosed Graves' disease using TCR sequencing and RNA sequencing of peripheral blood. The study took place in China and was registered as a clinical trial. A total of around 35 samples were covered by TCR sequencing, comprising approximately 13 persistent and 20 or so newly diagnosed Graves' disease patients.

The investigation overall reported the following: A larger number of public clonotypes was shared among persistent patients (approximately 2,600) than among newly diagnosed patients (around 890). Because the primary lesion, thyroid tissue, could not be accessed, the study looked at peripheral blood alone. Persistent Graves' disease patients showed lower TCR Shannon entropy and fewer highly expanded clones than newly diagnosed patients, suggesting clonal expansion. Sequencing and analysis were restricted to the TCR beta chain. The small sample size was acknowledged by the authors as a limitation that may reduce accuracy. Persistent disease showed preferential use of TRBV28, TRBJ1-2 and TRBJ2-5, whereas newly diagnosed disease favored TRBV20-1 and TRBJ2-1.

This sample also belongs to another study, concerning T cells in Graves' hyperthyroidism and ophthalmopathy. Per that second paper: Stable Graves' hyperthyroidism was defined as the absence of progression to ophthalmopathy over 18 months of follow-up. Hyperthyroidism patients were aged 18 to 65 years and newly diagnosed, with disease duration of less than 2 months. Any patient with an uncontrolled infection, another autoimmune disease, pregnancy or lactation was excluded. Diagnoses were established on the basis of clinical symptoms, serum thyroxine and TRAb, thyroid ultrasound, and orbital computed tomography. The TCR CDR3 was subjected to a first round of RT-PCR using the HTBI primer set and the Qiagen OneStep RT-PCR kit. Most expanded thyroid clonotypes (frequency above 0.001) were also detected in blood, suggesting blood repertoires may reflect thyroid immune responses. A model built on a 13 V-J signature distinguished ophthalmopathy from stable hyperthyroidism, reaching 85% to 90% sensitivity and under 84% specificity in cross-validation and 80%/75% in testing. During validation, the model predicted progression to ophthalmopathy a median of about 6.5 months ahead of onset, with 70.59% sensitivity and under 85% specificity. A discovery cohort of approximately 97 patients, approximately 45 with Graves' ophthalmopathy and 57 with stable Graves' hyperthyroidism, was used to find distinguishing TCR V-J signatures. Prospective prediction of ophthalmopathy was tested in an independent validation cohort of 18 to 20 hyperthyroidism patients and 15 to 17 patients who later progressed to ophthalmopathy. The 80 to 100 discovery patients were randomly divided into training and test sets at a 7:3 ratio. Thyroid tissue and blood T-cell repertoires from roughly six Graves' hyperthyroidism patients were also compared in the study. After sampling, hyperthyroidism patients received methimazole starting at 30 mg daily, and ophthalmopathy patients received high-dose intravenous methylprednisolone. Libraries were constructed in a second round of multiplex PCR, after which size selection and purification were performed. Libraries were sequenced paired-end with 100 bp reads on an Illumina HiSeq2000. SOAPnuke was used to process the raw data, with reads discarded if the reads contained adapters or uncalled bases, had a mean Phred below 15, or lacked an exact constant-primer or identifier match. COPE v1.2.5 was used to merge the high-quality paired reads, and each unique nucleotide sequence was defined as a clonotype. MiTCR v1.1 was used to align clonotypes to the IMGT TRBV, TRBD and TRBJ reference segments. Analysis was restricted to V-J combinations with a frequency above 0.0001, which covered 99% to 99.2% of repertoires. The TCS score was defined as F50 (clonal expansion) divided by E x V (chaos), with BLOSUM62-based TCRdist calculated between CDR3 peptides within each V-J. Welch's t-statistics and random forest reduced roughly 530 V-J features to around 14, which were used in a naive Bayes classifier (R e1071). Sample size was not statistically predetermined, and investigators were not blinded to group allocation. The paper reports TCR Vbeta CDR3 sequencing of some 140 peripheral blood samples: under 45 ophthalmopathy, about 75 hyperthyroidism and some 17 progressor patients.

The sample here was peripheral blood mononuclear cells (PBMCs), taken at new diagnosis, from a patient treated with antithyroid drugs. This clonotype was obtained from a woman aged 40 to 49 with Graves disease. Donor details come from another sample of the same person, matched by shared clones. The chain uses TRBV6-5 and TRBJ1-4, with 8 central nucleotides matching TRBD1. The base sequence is TGTGCCAGCAGTTACTCCACCCCGAGCATGGGACAGGAGGTGGGAAAACTGTTTTTT. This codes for CASSYSTPSMGQEVGKLFF.